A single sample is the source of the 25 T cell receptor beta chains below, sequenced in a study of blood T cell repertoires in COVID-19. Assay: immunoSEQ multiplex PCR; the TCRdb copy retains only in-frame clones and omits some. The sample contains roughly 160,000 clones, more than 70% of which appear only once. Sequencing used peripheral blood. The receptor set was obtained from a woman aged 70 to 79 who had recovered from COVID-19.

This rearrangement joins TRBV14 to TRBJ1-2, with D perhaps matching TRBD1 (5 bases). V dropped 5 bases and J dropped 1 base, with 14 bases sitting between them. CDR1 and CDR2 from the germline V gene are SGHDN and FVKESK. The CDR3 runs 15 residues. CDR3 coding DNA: TGTGCCAGCAGCGGCTGGAGGGGCGTTAACTATGGCTACACCTTC. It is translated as CASSGWRGVNYGYTF.

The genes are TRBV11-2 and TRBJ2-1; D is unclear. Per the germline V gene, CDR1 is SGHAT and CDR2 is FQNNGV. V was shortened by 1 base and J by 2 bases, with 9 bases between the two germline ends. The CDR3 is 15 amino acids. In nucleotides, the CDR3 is TGTGCCAGCAGCTTAGGGCCCCCCGCCTACAATGAGCAGTTCTTC. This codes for CASSLGPPAYNEQFF.

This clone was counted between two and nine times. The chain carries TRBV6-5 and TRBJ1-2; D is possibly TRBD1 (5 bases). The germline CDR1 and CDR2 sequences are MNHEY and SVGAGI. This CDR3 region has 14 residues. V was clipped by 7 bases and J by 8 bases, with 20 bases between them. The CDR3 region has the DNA TGTGCCAGCACCCCGGGCCGAAGGGGCTTGGGCTACACCTTC. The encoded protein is CASTPGRRGLGYTF.

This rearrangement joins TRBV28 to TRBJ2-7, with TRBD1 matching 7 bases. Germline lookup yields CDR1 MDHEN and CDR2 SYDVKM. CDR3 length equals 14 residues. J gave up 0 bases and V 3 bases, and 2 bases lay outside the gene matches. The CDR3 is CASSLRGPSYEQYF. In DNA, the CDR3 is TGTGCCAGCAGTTTGAGGGGGCCCTCCTACGAGCAGTACTTC.

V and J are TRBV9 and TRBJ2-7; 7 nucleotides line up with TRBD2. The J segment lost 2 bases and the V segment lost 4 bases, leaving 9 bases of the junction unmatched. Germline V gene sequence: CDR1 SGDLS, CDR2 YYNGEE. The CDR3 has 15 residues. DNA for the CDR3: TGTGCCAGCAGCCCATCAGCGGGGAAGACCTACGAGCAGTACTTC. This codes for CASSPSAGKTYEQYF. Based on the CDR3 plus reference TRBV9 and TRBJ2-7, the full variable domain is DSGVTQTPKHLITATGQRVTLRCSPRSGDLSVYWYQQSLDQGLQFLIQYYNGEERAKGNILERFSAQQFPDLHSELNLSSLELGDSALYFCASSPSAGKTYEQYFGPGTRLTVT.

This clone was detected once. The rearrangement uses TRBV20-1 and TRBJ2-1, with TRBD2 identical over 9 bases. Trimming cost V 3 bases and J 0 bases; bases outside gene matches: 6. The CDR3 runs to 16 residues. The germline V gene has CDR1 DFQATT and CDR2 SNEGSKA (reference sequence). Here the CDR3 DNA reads TGCAGTGCTAGTGGGCTAGCGGGGAGCTCCTACAATGAGCAGTTCTTC. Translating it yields CSASGLAGSSYNEQFF.

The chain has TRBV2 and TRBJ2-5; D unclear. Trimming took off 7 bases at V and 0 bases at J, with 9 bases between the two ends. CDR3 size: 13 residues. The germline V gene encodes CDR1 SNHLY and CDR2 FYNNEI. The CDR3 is CASTSRDQETQYF. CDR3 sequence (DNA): TGTGCCAGCACCAGCCGGGACCAAGAGACCCAGTACTTC.

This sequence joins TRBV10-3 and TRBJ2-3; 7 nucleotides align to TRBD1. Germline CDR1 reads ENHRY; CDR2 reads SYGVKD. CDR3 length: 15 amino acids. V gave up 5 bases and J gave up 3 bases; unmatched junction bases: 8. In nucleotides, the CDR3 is TGTGCCATCAGTTCCCCCGGGACAGCGACAGATACGCAGTATTTT. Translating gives CAISSPGTATDTQYF.

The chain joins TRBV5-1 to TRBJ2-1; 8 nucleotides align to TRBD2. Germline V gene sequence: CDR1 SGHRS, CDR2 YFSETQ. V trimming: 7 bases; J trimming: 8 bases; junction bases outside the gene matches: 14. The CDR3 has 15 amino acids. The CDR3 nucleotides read TGCGCCAGCGCCCCCCGGTTCGGGAGGGCCGATGAGCAGTTCTTC. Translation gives CASAPRFGRADEQFF. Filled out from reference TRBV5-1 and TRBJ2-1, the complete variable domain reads KAGVTQTPRYLIKTRGQQVTLSCSPISGHRSVSWYQQTPGQGLQFLFEYFSETQRNKGNFPGRFSGRQFSNSRSEMNVSTLELGDSALYLCASAPRFGRADEQFFGPGTRLTVL.

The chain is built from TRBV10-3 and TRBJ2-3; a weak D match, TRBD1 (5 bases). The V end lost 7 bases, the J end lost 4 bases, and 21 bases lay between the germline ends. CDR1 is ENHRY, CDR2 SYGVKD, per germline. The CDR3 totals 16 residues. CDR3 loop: CAIIGSRQGGADTQYF. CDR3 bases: TGTGCCATCATAGGGTCGCGTCAGGGTGGGGCAGATACGCAGTATTTT.

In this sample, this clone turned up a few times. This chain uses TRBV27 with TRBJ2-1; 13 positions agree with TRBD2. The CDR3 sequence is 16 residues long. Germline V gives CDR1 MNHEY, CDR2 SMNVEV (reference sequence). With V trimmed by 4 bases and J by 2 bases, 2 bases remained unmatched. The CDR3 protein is CASSSTSGRTYNEQFF. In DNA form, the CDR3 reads TGTGCCAGCAGTTCGACTAGCGGGAGGACCTACAATGAGCAGTTCTTC.

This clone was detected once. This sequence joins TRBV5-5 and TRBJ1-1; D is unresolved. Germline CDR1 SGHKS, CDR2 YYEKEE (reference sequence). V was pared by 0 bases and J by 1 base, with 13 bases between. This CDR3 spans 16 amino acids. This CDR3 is CASSLGTLRQNTEAFF. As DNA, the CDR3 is TGTGCCAGCAGCTTGGGTACACTCAGGCAGAACACTGAAGCTTTCTTT. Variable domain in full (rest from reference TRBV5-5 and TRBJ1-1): DAGVTQSPTHLIKTRGQQVTLRCSPISGHKSVSWYQQVLGQGPQFIFQYYEKEERGRGNFPDRFSARQFPNYSSELNVNALLLGDSALYLCASSLGTLRQNTEAFFGQGTRLTVV.

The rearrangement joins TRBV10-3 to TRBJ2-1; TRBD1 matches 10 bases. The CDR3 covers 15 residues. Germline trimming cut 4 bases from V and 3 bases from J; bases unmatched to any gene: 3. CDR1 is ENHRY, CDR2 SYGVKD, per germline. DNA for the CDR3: TGTGCCATCAGTGGGGGGGACAGGGGCTACAATGAGCAGTTCTTC. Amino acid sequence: CAISGGDRGYNEQFF.

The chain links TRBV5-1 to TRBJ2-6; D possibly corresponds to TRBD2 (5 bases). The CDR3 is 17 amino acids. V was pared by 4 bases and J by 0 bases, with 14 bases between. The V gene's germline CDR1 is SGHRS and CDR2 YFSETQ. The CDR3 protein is CASSGRALASGANVLTF. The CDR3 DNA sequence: TGCGCCAGCAGCGGGCGGGCGTTGGCCTCTGGGGCCAACGTCCTGACTTTC.

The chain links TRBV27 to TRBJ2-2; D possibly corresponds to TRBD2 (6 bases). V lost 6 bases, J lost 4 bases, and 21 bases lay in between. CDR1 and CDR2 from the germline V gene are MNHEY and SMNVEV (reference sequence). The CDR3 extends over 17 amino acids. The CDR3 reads CASRLSEGQWGTGELFF. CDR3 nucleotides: TGTGCCAGCAGACTCTCGGAGGGCCAGTGGGGCACCGGGGAGCTGTTTTTT.

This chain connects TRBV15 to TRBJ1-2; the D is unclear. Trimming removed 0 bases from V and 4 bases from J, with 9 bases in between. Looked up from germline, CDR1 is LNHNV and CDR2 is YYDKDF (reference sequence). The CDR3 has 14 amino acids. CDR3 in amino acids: CATSRDRRSYGYTF. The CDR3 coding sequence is TGTGCCACCAGCAGAGATCGGCGGTCCTATGGCTACACCTTC.

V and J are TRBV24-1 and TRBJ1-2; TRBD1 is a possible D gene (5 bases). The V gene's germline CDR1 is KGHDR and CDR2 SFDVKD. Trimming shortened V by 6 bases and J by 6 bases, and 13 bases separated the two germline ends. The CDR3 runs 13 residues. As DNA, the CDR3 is TGTGCCACCAGTATGCAGGGCAGGCATGGCTACACCTTC. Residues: CATSMQGRHGYTF.

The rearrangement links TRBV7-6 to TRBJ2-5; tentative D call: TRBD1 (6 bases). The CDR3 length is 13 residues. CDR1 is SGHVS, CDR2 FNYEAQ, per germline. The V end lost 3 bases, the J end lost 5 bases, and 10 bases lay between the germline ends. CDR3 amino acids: CASSFGQRETQYF. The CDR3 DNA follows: TGTGCCAGCAGCTTTGGACAGAGGGAGACCCAGTACTTC.

The chain's CDR3 is CASGLARKETQYF. The CDR3 DNA follows: TGTGCCAGCGGACTAGCGAGGAAAGAGACCCAGTACTTC. The rearrangement joins TRBV2 to TRBJ2-5; TRBD2 aligns across 9 bases. The CDR3 loop spans 13 amino acids. The germline V gene encodes CDR1 SNHLY and CDR2 FYNNEI. The V segment lost 8 bases and the J segment 3 bases; nucleotides outside the gene matches: 4.

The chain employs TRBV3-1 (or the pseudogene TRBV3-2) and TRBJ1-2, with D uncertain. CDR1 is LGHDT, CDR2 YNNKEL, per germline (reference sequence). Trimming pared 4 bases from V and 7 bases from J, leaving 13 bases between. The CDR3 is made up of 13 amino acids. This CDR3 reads CASSPERRAGYTF. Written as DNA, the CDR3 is TGTGCCAGCAGCCCCGAGCGGAGGGCTGGCTACACCTTC.

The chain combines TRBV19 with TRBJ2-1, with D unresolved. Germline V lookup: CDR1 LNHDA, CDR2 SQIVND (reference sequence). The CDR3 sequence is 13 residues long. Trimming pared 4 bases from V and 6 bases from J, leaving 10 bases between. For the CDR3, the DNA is TGTGCCAGTAGTAACCCACCGGGCAATGAGCAGTTCTTC. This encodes CASSNPPGNEQFF. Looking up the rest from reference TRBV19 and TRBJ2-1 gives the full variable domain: DGGITQSPKYLFRKEGQNVTLSCEQNLNHDAMYWYRQDPGQGLRLIYYSQIVNDFQKGDIAEGYSVSREKKESFPLTVTSAQKNPTAFYLCASSNPPGNEQFFGPGTRLTVL.

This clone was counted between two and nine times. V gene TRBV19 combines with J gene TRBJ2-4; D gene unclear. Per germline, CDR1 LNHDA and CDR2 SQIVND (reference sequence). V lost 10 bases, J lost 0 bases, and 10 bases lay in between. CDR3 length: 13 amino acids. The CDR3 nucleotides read TGTGCCACCCGAGCACTAGCCAAAAACATTCAGTACTTC. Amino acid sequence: CATRALAKNIQYF.

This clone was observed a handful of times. The CDR3 sequence: CASSGVRTSGGTADTQYF. The DNA of the CDR3 is TGTGCCAGCAGTGGTGTTAGGACTAGCGGGGGGACCGCAGATACGCAGTATTTT. This chain links TRBV2 with TRBJ2-3; 14 bases fit TRBD2. The V gene end was trimmed by 4 bases and the J gene end by 4 bases; junction bases not matched to a gene: 10. This CDR3 comprises 18 residues. Per the germline V gene, CDR1 is SNHLY and CDR2 is FYNNEI.

The CDR3 is CASSSRVGTNEKLFF. The CDR3 DNA follows: TGTGCCAGCAGTTCCAGGGTGGGGACTAATGAAAAACTGTTTTTT. The chain is built from TRBV27 and TRBJ1-4, with D possibly being TRBD1 (5 bases). Germline values: CDR1 MNHEY, CDR2 SMNVEV (reference sequence). With 4 bases removed from V and 2 bases from J, the gap between germline ends came to 11 bases. This CDR3 region has 15 residues.

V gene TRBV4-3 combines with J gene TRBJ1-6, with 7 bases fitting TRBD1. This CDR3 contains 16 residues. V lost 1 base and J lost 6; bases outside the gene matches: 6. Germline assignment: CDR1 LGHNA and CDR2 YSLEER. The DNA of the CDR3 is TGCGCCAGCAGCCAAGCTCCAAGGGGGCTTAATTCACCCCTCCACTTT. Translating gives CASSQAPRGLNSPLHF.